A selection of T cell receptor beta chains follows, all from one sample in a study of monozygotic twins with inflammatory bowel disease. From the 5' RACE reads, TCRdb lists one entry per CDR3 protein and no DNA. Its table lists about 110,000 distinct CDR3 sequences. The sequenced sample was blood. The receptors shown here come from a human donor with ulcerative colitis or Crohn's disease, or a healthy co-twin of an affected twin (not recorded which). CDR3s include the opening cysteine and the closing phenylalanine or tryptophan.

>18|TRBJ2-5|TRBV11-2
CASSGVVVLGGWTETQYF
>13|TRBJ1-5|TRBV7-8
CASSPQPHQPQHF
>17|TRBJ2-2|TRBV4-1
CASSLSGGGFDTGELFF
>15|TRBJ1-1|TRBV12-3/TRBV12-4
CASSPRQVRNTEAFF
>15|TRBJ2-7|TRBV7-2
CASSLSGGSMYEQYF
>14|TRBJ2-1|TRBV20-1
CSAAPGTTYNEQFF
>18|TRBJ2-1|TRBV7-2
CASSFPSGGRTFYNEQFF
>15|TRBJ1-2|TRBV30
CAWSRWGGDSYGYTF
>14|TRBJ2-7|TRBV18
CASSPGLSYYEQYF
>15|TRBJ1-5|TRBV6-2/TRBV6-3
CASSYSRIPYQPQHF
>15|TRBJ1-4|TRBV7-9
CASSSLQGTNEKLFF
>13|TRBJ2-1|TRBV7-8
CASSSQGYGEQFF
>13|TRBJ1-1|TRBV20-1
CSARRTVNTEAFF
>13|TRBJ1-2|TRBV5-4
CASSGRDTDGYTF
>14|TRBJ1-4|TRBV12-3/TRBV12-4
CASRAGQEGEKLFF
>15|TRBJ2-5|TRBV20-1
CSARDPAGGQETQYF
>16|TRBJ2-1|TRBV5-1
CASSSRTGSWFNEQFF
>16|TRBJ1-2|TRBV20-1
CSASGQGGEAVVGYTF
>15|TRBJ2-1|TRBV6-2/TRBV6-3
CASTPIGGGDHEQFF
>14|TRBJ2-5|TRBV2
CASTRSGPLETQYF
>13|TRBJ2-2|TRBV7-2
CASSSLRSGELFF
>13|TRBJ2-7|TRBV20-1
CSAKWEGSYEQYF
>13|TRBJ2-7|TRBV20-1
CSASKGEAYEQYF
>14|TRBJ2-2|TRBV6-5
CASSSNGNTGELFF
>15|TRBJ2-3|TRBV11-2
CASSLETGVLGTQYF
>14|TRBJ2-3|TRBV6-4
CASSDRDNTDTQYF
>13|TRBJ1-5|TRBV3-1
CASSQVRDQPQHF
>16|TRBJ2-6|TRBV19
CASSALLSSGANVLTF
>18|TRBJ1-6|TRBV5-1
CASSLVEESQGGNSPLHF
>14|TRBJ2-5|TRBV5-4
CASSSNSGAETQYF
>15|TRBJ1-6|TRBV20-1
CSARGPGQGGSPLHF
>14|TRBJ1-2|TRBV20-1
CSAAVPHTNYGYTF
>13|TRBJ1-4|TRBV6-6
CASSYQNGEKLFF
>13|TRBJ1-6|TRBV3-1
CASSQDYSSPLHF
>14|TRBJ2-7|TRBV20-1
CSARKGGPSYEQYF
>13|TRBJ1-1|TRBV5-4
CASSLVVNTEAFF
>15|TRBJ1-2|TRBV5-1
CASSPSGVRSYGYTF
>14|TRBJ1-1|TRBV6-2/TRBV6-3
CASRDAGLNTEAFF
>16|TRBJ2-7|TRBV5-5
CVSSPAGGSFGYEQYF
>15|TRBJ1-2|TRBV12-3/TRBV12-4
CASSPHPGLNSGYTF
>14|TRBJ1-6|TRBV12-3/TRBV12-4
CASKPQFTNSPLHF